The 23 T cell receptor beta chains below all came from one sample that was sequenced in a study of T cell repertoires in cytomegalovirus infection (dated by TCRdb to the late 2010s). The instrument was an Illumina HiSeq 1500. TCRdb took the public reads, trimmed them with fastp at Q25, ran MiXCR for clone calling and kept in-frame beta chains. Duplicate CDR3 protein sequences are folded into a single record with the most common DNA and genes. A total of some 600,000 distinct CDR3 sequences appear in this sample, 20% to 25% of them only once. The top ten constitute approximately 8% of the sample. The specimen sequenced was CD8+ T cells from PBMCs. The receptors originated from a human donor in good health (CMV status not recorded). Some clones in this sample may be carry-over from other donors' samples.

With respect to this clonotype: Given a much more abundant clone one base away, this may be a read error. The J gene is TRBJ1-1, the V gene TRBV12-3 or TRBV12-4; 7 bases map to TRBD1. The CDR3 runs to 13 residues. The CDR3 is CTSSPRGRTEAFF. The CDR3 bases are TGTACCAGCAGTCCAAGGGGGCGTACTGAAGCTTTCTTT.

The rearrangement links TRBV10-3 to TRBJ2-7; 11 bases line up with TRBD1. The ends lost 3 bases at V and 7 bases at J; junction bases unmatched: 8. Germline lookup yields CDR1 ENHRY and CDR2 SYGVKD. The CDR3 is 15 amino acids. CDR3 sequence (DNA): TGTGCCATCAGTGAACCCGACCGGGACAGGGGGGAGCAGTACTTC. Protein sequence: CAISEPDRDRGEQYF.

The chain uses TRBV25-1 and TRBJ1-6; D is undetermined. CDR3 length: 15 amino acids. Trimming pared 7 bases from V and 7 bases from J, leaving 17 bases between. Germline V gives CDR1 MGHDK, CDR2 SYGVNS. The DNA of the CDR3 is TGTGCCAGCACGAAACTTACCAAGGACAATTCACCCCTCCACTTT. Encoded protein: CASTKLTKDNSPLHF.

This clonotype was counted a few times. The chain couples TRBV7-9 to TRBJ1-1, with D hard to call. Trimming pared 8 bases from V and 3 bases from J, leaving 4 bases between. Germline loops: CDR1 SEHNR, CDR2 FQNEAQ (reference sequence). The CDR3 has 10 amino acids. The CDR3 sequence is CASEYTEAFF. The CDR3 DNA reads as TGTGCCAGCGAGTACACTGAAGCTTTCTTT.

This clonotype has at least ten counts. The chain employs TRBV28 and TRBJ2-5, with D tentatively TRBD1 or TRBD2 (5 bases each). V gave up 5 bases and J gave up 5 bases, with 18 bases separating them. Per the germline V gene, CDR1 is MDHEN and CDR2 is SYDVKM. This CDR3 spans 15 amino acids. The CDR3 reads CASSLPLGTGETQYF. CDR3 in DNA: TGTGCCAGCAGTCTACCCCTGGGGACGGGTGAGACCCAGTACTTC.

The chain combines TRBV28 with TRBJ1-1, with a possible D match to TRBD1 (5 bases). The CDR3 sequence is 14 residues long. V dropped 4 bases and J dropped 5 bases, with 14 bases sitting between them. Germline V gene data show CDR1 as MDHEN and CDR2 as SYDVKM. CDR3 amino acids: CASSSFLQGTEAFF. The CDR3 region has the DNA TGTGCCAGCAGTTCGTTCCTCCAGGGAACTGAAGCTTTCTTT.

The CDR3 sequence: CSLGGSPLHF. DNA for the CDR3: TGCAGCCTAGGGGGTTCACCCCTCCACTTT. The rearrangement uses TRBV20-1 and TRBJ1-6, with D maybe TRBD1 (6 bases). The length of the CDR3 is 10 residues. The germline CDR1 and CDR2 sequences are DFQATT and SNEGSKA (reference sequence).

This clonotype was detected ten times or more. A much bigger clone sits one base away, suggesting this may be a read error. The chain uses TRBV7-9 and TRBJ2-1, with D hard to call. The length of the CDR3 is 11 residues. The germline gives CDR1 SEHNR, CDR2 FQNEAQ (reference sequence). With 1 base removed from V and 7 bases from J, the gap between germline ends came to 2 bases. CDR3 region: CASSLENEQFF. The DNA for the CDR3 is TGTGCCAGCAGCTTAGAGAATGAGCAGTTCTTC.

CDR3 sequence reads: CASSLGRGAGGQFF. Written as DNA, the CDR3 is TGTGCCAGCAGTTTAGGGCGGGGGGCTGGTGGGCAGTTCTTC. The gene calls are TRBV28 and TRBJ2-1; 8 nucleotides line up with TRBD2. The germline V gene encodes CDR1 MDHEN and CDR2 SYDVKM. Trimming removed 2 bases from V and 12 bases from J; junction bases left unmatched: 9. The CDR3 has 14 amino acids.

The CDR3 is CSVEDQDRGRDYGYTF. The CDR3 bases are TGCAGCGTTGAAGACCAGGACAGGGGGAGAGACTATGGCTACACCTTC. The chain joins TRBV29-1 to TRBJ1-2; the match to TRBD1 covers 10 bases. There are 16 residues in the CDR3. With V trimmed by 0 bases and J by 3 bases, 7 bases remained unmatched. Germline values: CDR1 SQVTM, CDR2 ANQGSEA.

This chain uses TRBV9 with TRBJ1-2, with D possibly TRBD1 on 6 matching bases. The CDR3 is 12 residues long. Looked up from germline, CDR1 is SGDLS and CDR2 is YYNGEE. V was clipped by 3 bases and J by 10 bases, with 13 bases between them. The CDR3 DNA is TGTGCCAGCAGCGCGCTGGACAGCCTCTACACCTTC. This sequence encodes CASSALDSLYTF.

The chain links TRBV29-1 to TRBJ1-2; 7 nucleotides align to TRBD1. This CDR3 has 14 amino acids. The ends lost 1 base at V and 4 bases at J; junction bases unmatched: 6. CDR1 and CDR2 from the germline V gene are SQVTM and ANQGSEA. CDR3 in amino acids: CSVEAEGAGYGYTF. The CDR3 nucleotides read TGCAGCGTTGAAGCGGAGGGGGCTGGCTATGGCTACACCTTC. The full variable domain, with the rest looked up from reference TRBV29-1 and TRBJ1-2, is SAVISQKPSRDICQRGTSLTIQCQVDSQVTMMFWYRQQPGQSLTLIATANQGSEATYESGFVIDKFPISRPNLTFSTLTVSNMSPEDSSIYLCSVEAEGAGYGYTFGSGTRLTVV.

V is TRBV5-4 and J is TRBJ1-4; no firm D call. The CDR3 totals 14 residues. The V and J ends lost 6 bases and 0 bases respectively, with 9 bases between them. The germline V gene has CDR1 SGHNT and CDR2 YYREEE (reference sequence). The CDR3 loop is CASKSSATNEKLFF. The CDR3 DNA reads TGTGCCAGCAAATCGTCAGCAACTAATGAAAAACTGTTTTTT. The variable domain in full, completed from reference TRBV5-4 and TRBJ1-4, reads ETGVTQSPTHLIKTRGQQVTLRCSSQSGHNTVSWYQQALGQGPQFIFQYYREEENGRGNFPPRFSGLQFPNYSSELNVNALELDDSALYLCASKSSATNEKLFFGSGTQLSVL.

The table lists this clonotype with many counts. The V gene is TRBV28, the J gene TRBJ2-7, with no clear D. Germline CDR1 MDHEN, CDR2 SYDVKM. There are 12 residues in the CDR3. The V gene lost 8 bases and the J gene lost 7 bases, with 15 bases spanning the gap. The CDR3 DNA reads TGTGCCAGCGGAGACATTCGTGGAGAGCAGTACGTC. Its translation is CASGDIRGEQYV.

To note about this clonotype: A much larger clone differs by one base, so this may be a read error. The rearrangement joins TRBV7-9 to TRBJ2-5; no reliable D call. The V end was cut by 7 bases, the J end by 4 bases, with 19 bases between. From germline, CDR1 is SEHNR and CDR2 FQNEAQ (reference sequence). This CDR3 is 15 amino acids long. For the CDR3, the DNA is TGTGCCAGCACCCGAGGTTGGCAGAACGGAGAGACCCAGTACTTC. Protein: CASTRGWQNGETQYF.

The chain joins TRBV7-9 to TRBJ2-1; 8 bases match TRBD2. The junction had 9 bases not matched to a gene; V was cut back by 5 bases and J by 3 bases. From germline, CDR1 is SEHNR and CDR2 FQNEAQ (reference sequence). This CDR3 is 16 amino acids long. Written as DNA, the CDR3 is TGTGCCAGCAGCCTACTCGGGACTAGGGACTACAATGAGCAGTTCTTC. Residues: CASSLLGTRDYNEQFF.

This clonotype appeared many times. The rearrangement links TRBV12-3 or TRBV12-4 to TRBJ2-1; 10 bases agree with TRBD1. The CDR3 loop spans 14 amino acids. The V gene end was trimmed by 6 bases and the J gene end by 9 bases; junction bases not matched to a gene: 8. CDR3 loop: CASRRTGGEGEQFF. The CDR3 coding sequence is TGTGCCAGCAGACGGACAGGGGGAGAGGGTGAGCAGTTCTTC.

The CDR3: CAGKDKNTEAFF. The CDR3, as DNA: TGTGCCGGCAAGGACAAGAACACTGAAGCTTTCTTT. This chain links TRBV6-2 or TRBV6-3 with TRBJ1-1, with TRBD1 as a possible D gene (5 bases). This CDR3 region has 12 residues. Germline CDR1 reads MNHEY; CDR2 reads SVGEGT. Trimming removed 11 bases from V and 1 base from J, with 11 bases in between.

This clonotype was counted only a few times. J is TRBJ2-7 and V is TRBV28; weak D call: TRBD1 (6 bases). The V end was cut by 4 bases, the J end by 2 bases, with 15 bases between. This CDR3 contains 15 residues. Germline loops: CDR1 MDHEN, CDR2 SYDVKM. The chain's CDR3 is CASSSFATGTYEQYV. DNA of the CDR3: TGTGCCAGCAGTTCGTTCGCGACAGGTACCTACGAGCAGTACGTC.

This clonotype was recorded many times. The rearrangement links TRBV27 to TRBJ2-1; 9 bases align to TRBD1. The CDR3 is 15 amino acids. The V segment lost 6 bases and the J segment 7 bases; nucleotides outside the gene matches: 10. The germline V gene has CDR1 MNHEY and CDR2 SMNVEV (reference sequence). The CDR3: CASRSGQGSFNEQFF. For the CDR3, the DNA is TGTGCCAGCAGGTCGGGACAGGGAAGTTTTAATGAGCAGTTCTTC.

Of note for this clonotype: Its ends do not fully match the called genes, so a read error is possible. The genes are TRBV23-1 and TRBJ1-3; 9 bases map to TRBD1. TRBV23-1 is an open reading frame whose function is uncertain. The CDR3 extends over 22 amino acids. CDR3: CASSLSYPGQGPLRDSGNTVYF. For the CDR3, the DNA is TGCGCCAGCAGTCTTTCCTACCCGGGACAGGGTCCCCTTAGGGACTCTGGAAACACCGTATATTTT.

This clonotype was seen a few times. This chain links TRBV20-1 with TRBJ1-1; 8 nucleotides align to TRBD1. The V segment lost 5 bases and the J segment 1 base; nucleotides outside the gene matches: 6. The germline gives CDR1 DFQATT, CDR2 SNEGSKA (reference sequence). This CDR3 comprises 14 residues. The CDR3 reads CSARRDRQNTEAFF. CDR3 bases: TGCAGTGCTCGAAGGGACAGGCAGAACACTGAAGCTTTCTTT.

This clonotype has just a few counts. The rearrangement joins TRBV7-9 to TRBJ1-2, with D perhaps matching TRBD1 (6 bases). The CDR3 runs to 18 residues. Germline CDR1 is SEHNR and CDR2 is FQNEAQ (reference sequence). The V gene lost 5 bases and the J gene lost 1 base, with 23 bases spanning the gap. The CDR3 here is CASSPYGTSVKYNYGYTF. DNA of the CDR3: TGTGCCAGCAGCCCCTACGGGACAAGCGTGAAGTATAACTATGGCTACACCTTC.